Shown below are 17 T cell receptor beta chains from a single sample sequenced in a study of T cell responses to AZD1222 COVID-19 vaccine. The assay was immunoSEQ multiplex PCR, and TCRdb's table has in-frame clones only and misses some. The sample records 150,000 to 200,000 clones, just under 90% being singletons. The source was peripheral blood, collected on day 0 of AZD1222 vaccination. The receptor set was obtained from an adult in good health.

The chain uses TRBV4-3 and TRBJ1-2; D is perhaps TRBD1 (5 bases). CDR3 size: 14 residues. Germline CDR1 is LGHNA and CDR2 is YSLEER. The V gene lost 0 bases and the J gene lost 5 bases, with 10 bases spanning the gap. CDR3 DNA: TGCGCCAGCAGCCAAGATAGGGGATCGTATGGCTACACCTTC. Translating gives CASSQDRGSYGYTF.

V and J are TRBV11-2 and TRBJ2-5, with 10 bases aligning to TRBD2. Germline CDR1 and CDR2: SGHAT and FQNNGV. V was clipped by 0 bases and J by 4 bases; unmatched bases: 8. The CDR3 totals 17 residues. The CDR3 loop reads CASSLDGIAGGGETQYF. CDR3 nucleotide sequence: TGTGCCAGCAGCTTAGATGGGATAGCGGGGGGAGGAGAGACCCAGTACTTC.

This clone was found once. V usage is TRBV4-1 and J usage is TRBJ1-6, with 9 bases lining up with TRBD1. The V segment lost 3 bases and the J segment 6 bases; nucleotides outside the gene matches: 6. Germline V gene sequence: CDR1 MGHRA, CDR2 YSYEKL. This CDR3 has 16 amino acids. The CDR3 coding sequence is TGCGCCAGCAGCCAGCCCTCGGGACAGGGTAATTCACCCCTCCACTTT. It specifies CASSQPSGQGNSPLHF.

This chain uses TRBV29-1 with TRBJ1-6, with 8 nucleotides matching TRBD1. This CDR3 comprises 13 residues. CDR1 and CDR2 from the germline V gene are SQVTM and ANQGSEA. The V segment lost 5 bases and the J segment 7 bases; nucleotides outside the gene matches: 4. Here the CDR3 DNA reads TGCAGCGTTCAGGGGGCGCGAAATTCACCCCTCCACTTT. Translating gives CSVQGARNSPLHF.

Comments on this clone: The sample holds other DNA sequences that translate to the same CDR3. J is TRBJ1-5 and V is TRBV30; no definite D call. The CDR3 has 15 residues. Germline V gene lookup returns CDR1 GTSNPN and CDR2 SVGIG (reference sequence). Trimming took off 0 bases at V and 1 base at J, with 10 bases between the two ends. In nucleotides, the CDR3 is TGTGCCTGGAGTGTACTAGGAGGAAGCAATCAGCCCCAGCATTTT. Translated: CAWSVLGGSNQPQHF.

This clone has just one count. The V call is TRBV28, the J call TRBJ1-6, with TRBD1 matching 7 bases. Germline values: CDR1 MDHEN, CDR2 SYDVKM. Unmatched junction bases numbered 4, after V lost 4 bases and J lost 7 bases. CDR3 length equals 14 residues. This chain's CDR3 is CASSYTGQNSPLHF. The CDR3 DNA follows: TGTGCCAGCAGTTACACGGGACAGAATTCACCCCTCCACTTT.

The table lists this clone with a few counts. This chain links TRBV21-1 with TRBJ2-6; TRBD1, the table's D call, was not compared with the DNA. TRBV21-1 is a pseudogene locus. The CDR3 length is 18 residues. The CDR3 loop is CASSKAQTGGFGANVLTF. The CDR3 DNA follows: TGTGCCAGCAGCAAAGCCCAGACAGGGGGCTTTGGGGCCAACGTCCTGACTTTC.

The chain links TRBV5-8 to TRBJ1-5, with TRBD1 as a possible D gene (5 bases). Trimming stripped 2 bases from V and 2 bases from J, with 14 bases between. The CDR3 covers 16 residues. Germline V CDR1 and CDR2: SGHTS, YDEGEE. CDR3 sequence reads: CASSFRGRYGNQPQHF. The DNA of the CDR3 is TGTGCCAGCAGCTTCCGGGGCCGATACGGCAATCAGCCCCAGCATTTT.

This clone appeared once. The chain recombines TRBV6-5 with TRBJ1-4; 9 positions match TRBD1. This CDR3 is built from 14 residues. Per the germline V gene, CDR1 is MNHEY and CDR2 is SVGAGI. J lost 7 bases, V lost 7 bases, and 7 bases had no gene match. The DNA for the CDR3 is TGTGCCAGCAACGACAGGGGGAGAAGTGAAAAACTGTTTTTT. As protein: CASNDRGRSEKLFF.

The chain has TRBV27 and TRBJ2-3, with TRBD2 matching 8 bases. The CDR3 is 12 amino acids. CDR1 is MNHEY and CDR2 is SMNVEV in the germline V gene (reference sequence). V was pared by 6 bases and J by 6 bases, with 2 bases of the junction left unmatched. The CDR3 is CASRRGGDTQYF. DNA of the CDR3: TGTGCCAGCAGGCGCGGGGGGGATACGCAGTATTTT.

V usage is TRBV9 and J usage is TRBJ2-3; possibly TRBD1 or TRBD2 for D (5 bases each). Germline CDR1 SGDLS, CDR2 YYNGEE. Trimming removed 7 bases at V and 6 bases at J, with 39 bases between. The length of the CDR3 is 21 residues. CDR3 sequence: CASAAYPSGTTGAGGLDTQYF. The CDR3 bases are TGTGCCAGCGCCGCCTACCCCTCGGGGACGACTGGGGCCGGAGGATTGGATACGCAGTATTTT.

This clone was counted a single time. The genes are TRBV7-8 and TRBJ2-6, with TRBD1 matching 12 bases. V dropped 1 base and J dropped 2; count of bases not matched to a gene: 6. In germline, CDR1 is SGHVS, CDR2 FQNEAQ. There are 19 residues in the CDR3. CDR3 sequence (DNA): TGTGCCAGCAGCTTAGGGCCGGGACAGGGGGCGGCTGGGGCCAACGTCCTGACTTTC. It encodes CASSLGPGQGAAGANVLTF.

This clone has just one count. This chain links TRBV15 with TRBJ2-6; D is unresolved. The V gene lost 1 base and the J gene lost 4 bases, with 14 bases spanning the gap. The CDR3 spans 17 residues. The V gene's germline CDR1 is LNHNV and CDR2 YYDKDF (reference sequence). CDR3 nucleotide sequence: TGTGCCACCAGCAGAGGTTCTTGGGTGCTCGGGGCCAACGTCCTGACTTTC. Translating gives CATSRGSWVLGANVLTF.

This chain joins TRBV11-2 and TRBJ2-3; D remains ambiguous. Trimming took off 2 bases at V and 4 bases at J, with 4 bases between the two ends. The CDR3 is 12 residues long. Germline loops: CDR1 SGHAT, CDR2 FQNNGV. CDR3 coding DNA: TGTGCCAGCAGCTTAATGTCAGATACGCAGTATTTT. Amino acids: CASSLMSDTQYF.

This clone was recorded only once. This chain links TRBV6-5 with TRBJ1-3; D unresolved. V was pared by 7 bases and J by 3 bases, with 10 bases between. Germline CDR1 MNHEY, CDR2 SVGAGI. The CDR3 is 13 amino acids. As DNA, the CDR3 is TGTGCCAGCACGAGAGGGTTTGGAAACACCATATATTTT. It codes for CASTRGFGNTIYF.

The V and J genes are TRBV7-2 and TRBJ1-5; TRBD1 matches at 12 bases. Germline values: CDR1 SGHTA, CDR2 FQGNSA. Trimming at V came to 3 bases and at J to 0 bases, leaving 3 bases not matched to a gene. This CDR3 region has 17 residues. In DNA, the CDR3 is TGTGCCAGCAGCTTGGGACAGGGGGCCCATAGCAATCAGCCCCAGCATTTT. Translated: CASSLGQGAHSNQPQHF.

J is TRBJ1-4 and V is TRBV5-1; 8 bases map to TRBD1. This CDR3 has 16 amino acids. The germline CDR1 and CDR2 sequences are SGHRS and YFSETQ. The junction had 10 bases not matched to a gene; V was cut back by 0 bases and J by 9 bases. The CDR3 here is CASSLDGGQGVQKLFF. The CDR3 DNA is TGCGCCAGCAGCTTGGATGGCGGACAGGGAGTCCAAAAACTGTTTTTT.